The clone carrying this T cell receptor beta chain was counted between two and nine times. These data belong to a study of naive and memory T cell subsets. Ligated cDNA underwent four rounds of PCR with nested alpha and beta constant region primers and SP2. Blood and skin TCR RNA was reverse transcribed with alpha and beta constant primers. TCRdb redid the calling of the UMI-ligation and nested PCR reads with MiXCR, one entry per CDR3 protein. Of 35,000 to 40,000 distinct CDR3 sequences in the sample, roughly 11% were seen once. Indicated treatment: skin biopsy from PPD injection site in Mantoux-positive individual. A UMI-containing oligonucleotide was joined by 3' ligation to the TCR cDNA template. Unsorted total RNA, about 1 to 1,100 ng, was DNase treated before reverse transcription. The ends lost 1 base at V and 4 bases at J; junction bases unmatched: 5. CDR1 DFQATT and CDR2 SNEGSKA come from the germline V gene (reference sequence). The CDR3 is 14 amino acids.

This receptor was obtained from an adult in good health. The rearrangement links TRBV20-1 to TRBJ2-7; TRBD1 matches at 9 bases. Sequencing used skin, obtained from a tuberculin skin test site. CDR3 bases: TGCAGTGCTAGAGGGGACAGGGATCATTACGAGCAGTACTTC. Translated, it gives CSARGDRDHYEQYF.